This TCR beta chain was found in a study of a mutant IDH1 vaccine in newly diagnosed glioma. The sample's time point: week 11, during vaccination. In every dose of vaccine, 300 ug of mutant IDH1 20-mer peptide was given alongside topical imiquimod. Each donor presented with a new WHO grade 3 or 4 astrocytoma that tested IDH1-mutant and showed ATRX loss. The CDR3 loop spans 13 amino acids. The V end was cut by 6 bases, the J end by 8 bases, with 15 bases between. The germline gives CDR1 SGHNT, CDR2 YYREEE (reference sequence). Study conclusions and caveats: Pseudoprogression appeared unlinked to shifts in leading peripheral T cell clonotypes.

Assay used: immunoSEQ multiplex PCR; TCRdb lists only in-frame clones, some missing. This sample carries 20,000 to 25,000 clones, 70% of them seen once, and the ten largest clones take 9.5% to 12%. Points on this clone: The antigen remains undetermined.

The receptor comes from a man aged 18 to 30 with glioma. Some clones in this sample may be carry-over from other donors' samples. This sequence joins TRBV5-4 and TRBJ2-1; tentatively, D is TRBD2 (6 bases). Sequencing used peripheral blood mononuclear cells (PBMCs), obtained from a glioma patient whose treatment included an IDH1 peptide vaccine. The CDR3 DNA follows: TGTGCCAGCACGGCCCGGGGGTGGGATGAGCAGTTCTTC. As protein: CASTARGWDEQFF.